The T cell receptor beta chain described here comes from a study of blood T cells in healthy people across ages. Through a sample-barcoded 5' primer and a J-beta primer mix, a second PCR was run for roughly 7 to 11 cycles. Via MiXCR, TCRdb re-called the 5' RACE reads, giving one row per CDR3 protein. The sample has 700,000 or so distinct CDR3 sequences; less than 45% are singletons. This clonotype was seen only a few times. This TCR was sampled from a man at least 80 years old in good health. Input material: blood.

DNA of the CDR3: TGTGCCAGCTCACCCTCGTCGGCTAATGAGCAGTTCTTC. It yields the protein CASSPSSANEQFF. The J gene is TRBJ2-1, the V gene TRBV18; D gene uncertain. From germline, CDR1 is KGHSH and CDR2 LQKENI. With 3 bases removed from V and 7 bases from J, the gap between germline ends came to 10 bases. The CDR3 extends over 13 amino acids.